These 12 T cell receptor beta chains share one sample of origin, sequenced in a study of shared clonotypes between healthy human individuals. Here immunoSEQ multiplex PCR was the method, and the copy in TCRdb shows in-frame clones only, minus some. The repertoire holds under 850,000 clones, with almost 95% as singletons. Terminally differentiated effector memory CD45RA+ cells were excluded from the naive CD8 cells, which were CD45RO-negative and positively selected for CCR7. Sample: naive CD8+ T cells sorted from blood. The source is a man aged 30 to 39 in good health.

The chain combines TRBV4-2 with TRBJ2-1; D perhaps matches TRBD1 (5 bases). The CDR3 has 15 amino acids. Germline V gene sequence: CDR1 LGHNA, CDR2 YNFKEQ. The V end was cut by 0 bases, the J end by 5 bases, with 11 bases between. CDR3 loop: CASSQDLARDNEQFF. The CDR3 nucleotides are TGTGCCAGCAGCCAAGATTTAGCCAGGGACAATGAGCAGTTCTTC.

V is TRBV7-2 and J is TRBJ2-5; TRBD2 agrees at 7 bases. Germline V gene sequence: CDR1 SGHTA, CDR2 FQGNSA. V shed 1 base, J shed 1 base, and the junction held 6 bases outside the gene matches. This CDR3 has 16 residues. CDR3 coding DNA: TGTGCCAGCAGCTTAGGTCCGGGAGGCATCCAAGAGACCCAGTACTTC. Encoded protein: CASSLGPGGIQETQYF.

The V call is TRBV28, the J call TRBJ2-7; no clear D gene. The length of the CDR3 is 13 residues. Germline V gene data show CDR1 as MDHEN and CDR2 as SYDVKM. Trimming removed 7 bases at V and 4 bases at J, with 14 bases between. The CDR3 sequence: CASNPSNGYEQYF. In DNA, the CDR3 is TGTGCCAGCAACCCATCTAATGGTTACGAGCAGTACTTC.

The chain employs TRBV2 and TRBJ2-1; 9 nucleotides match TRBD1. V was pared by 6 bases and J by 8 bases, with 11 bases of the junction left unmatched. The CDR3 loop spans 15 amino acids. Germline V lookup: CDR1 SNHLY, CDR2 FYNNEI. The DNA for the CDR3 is TGTGCCAGCAGAGCTTCGAGGACAGGGGATCATGAGCAGTTCTTC. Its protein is CASRASRTGDHEQFF.

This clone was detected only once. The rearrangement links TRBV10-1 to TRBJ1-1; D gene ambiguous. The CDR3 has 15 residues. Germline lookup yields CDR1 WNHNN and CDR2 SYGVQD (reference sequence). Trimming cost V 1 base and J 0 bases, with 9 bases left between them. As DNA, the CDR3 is TGCGCCAGCAGTGAGTGGGTGGGGATGAACACTGAAGCTTTCTTT. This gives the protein CASSEWVGMNTEAFF.

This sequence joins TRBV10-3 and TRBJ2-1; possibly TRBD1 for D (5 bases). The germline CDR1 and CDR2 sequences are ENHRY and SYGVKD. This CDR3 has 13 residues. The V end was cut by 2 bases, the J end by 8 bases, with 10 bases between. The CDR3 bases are TGTGCCATCAGTGAGGGCAGGGCCCATGAGCAGTTCTTC. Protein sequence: CAISEGRAHEQFF.

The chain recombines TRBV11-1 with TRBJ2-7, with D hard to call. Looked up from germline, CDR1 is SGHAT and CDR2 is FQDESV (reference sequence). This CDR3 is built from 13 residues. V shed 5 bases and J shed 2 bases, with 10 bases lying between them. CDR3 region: CASSHSETYEQYF. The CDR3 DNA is TGTGCCAGCAGCCACTCGGAAACCTACGAGCAGTACTTC.

Written as DNA, the CDR3 is TGTGCCAGCAGTGTCGCGGCTAGCGGGAGGGCCCTAAATGAGCAGTTCTTC. Translated: CASSVAASGRALNEQFF. The V call is TRBV2, the J call TRBJ2-1; 12 nucleotides match TRBD2. V gave up 4 bases and J gave up 7 bases; unmatched junction bases: 11. Germline CDR1 is SNHLY and CDR2 is FYNNEI. This CDR3 is 17 amino acids long.

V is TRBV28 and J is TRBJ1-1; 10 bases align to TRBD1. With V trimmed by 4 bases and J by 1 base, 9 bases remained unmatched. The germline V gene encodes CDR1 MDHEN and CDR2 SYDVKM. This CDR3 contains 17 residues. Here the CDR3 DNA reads TGTGCCAGCAGTTCTGTCCCGGGACAGGGGCGGAACACTGAAGCTTTCTTT. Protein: CASSSVPGQGRNTEAFF.

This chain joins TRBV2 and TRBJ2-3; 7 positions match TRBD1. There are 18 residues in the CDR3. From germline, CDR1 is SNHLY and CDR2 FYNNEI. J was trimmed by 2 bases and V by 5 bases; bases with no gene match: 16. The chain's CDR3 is CASSIPTGDRAYTDTQYF. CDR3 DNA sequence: TGTGCCAGCAGTATACCTACGGGCGACAGGGCGTACACAGATACGCAGTATTTT.

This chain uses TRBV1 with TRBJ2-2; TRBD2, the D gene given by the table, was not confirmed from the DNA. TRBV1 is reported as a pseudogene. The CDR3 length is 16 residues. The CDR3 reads CTSSLLAGSNTGELFF. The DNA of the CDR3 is TGCACCAGCAGCCTCTTAGCGGGATCGAACACCGGGGAGCTGTTTTTT.

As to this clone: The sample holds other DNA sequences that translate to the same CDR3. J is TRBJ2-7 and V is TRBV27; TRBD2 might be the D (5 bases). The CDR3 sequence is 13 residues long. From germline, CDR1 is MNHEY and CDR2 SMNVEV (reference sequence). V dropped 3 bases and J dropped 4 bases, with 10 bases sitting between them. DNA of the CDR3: TGTGCCAGCAGTTTCGGGGTCTCGTACGAGCAGTACTTC. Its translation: CASSFGVSYEQYF.